This T cell receptor (beta chain) is from a study of control samples from healthy donors and cancer patients. Clones were sequenced by immunoSEQ multiplex PCR, and TCRdb holds only the in-frame ones, with some missing. The table lists about 75,000 clones, approximately 80% of them singletons. With 2 bases clipped from V and 5 bases from J, the junction kept 12 bases outside the gene matches. The CDR3 spans 17 residues. Germline assignment: CDR1 SGHTA and CDR2 FQGTGA. The sequencing sample was made of blood. The clonotype originates from a middle-aged man in good health. This chain links TRBV7-3 with TRBJ2-1, with TRBD2 matching over 7 bases. This CDR3 reads CASSLGEGLTGDNEQFF. DNA of the CDR3: TGTGCCAGCAGCTTAGGAGAGGGACTAACTGGAGACAATGAGCAGTTCTTC.